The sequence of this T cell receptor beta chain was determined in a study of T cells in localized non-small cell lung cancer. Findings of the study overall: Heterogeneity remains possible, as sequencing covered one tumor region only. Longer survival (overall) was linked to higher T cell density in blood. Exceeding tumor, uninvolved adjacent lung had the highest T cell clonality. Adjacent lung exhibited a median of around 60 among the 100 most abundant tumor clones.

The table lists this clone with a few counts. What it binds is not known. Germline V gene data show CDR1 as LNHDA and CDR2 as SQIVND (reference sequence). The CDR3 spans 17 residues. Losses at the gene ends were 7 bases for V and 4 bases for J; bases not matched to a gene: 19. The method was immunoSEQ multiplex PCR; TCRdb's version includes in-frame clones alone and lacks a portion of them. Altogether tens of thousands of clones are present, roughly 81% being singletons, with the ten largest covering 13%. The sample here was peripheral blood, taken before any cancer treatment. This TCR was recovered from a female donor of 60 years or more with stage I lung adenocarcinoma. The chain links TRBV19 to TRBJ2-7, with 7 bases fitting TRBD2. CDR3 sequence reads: CASKRIPLTGTTYEQYF. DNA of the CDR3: TGTGCCAGTAAACGAATCCCACTCACCGGGACTACTTACGAGCAGTACTTC.